This T cell receptor beta chain is from a study of cytomegalovirus exposure and HLA in healthy donors. Study in general: Earlier findings included nearly 120 million unique TCR beta sequences obtained from about 170 million T cells.

PCR was performed using 60 Vbeta and 13 Jbeta primers. TCRdb's table, derived via immunoSEQ multiplex PCR, lists solely in-frame clones and lacks some. The data contain 100,000 or so clones, 65% to 85% of them seen just once; the ten biggest clones take up about 1.9%. CDR3 length: 15 residues. The germline V gene encodes CDR1 KGHSH and CDR2 LQKENI. Germline trimming cut 6 bases from V and 0 bases from J; bases unmatched to any gene: 6. Regarding this clone: Its cognate antigen is unknown.

Overall study findings and caveats: Immune exposure information comprised only CMV serostatus. Sequencing depth across donors, presence/absence analyses assumed, was roughly uniform.

The clonotype comes from a woman in her 40s in good health and CMV-seronegative. V gene TRBV18 combines with J gene TRBJ2-3, with 7 bases identical to TRBD1. Source material: PBMCs. The DNA for the CDR3 is TGTGCCAGCTCTCCGCGACAGGGAAGCACAGATACGCAGTATTTT. Encoded protein: CASSPRQGSTDTQYF.